These 29 T cell receptor beta chains came from one sample sequenced in a study of blood T cells in healthy people across ages. Combining a sample-barcoded 5' primer with a J-beta primer mix, a second PCR ran for about 7 to 11 cycles. TCRdb re-called the 5' RACE reads through MiXCR, storing one row per CDR3 protein. The table includes about 750,000 distinct CDR3 sequences, approximately 55% detected once. The sequenced sample was blood. These receptors were collected from an elderly man in good health.

In this sample, this clonotype turned up a few times. This chain links TRBV29-1 with TRBJ2-7, with 9 bases that match TRBD1. V lost 0 bases to trimming and J lost 0 bases; unmatched junction nucleotides: 3. The CDR3 spans 15 residues. CDR1 is SQVTM and CDR2 is ANQGSEA in the germline V gene. For the CDR3, the DNA is TGCAGCGTTGAAGACCCGACAGGGGGCTCCTACGAGCAGTACTTC. Its protein is CSVEDPTGGSYEQYF.

The rearrangement links TRBV7-2 to TRBJ1-2, with a weak D call TRBD1 (5 bases). The CDR3 is made up of 12 amino acids. Trimming stripped 2 bases from V and 6 bases from J, with 7 bases between. Germline CDR1 and CDR2: SGHTA and FQGNSA. The CDR3 nucleotides read TGTGCCAGCAGCTTACTGGGGGATGGCTACACCTTC. Its translation is CASSLLGDGYTF.

The rearrangement joins TRBV5-1 to TRBJ2-1, with 8 bases that match TRBD2. V lost 4 bases to trimming and J lost 4 bases; unmatched junction nucleotides: 7. Germline CDR1 and CDR2: SGHRS and YFSETQ. This CDR3 has 15 amino acids. The chain's CDR3 is CASSGGTREYNEQFF. As DNA, the CDR3 is TGCGCCAGCAGCGGTGGGACTAGGGAGTACAATGAGCAGTTCTTC.

The J gene is TRBJ2-4, the V gene TRBV18, with unresolved D. The CDR3 spans 17 residues. V lost 0 bases and J lost 0, with 12 bases in between. Germline V gene sequence: CDR1 KGHSH, CDR2 LQKENI. The CDR3 here is CASSPPIGPLAKNIQYF. The CDR3 nucleotides read TGTGCCAGCTCACCACCGATAGGACCGCTAGCCAAAAACATTCAGTACTTC.

J is TRBJ2-4 and V is TRBV27, with TRBD1 as a possible D gene (5 bases). V lost 8 bases and J lost 5, with 7 bases in between. CDR1 and CDR2 from the germline V gene are MNHEY and SMNVEV (reference sequence). The CDR3 has 11 amino acids. CDR3 nucleotide sequence: TGTGCCAGCCAGGGCGAAAACATTCAGTACTTC. It yields the protein CASQGENIQYF.

This chain uses TRBV6-2 or TRBV6-3 with TRBJ2-7; D gene unclear. This CDR3 is 14 amino acids long. Germline values: CDR1 MNHEY, CDR2 SVGEGT. The germline V and J ends were trimmed by 0 bases and 4 bases, with 10 bases remaining between them. CDR3 in amino acids: CASSYSTGGYEQYF. Here the CDR3 DNA reads TGTGCCAGCAGTTACTCGACGGGTGGTTACGAGCAGTACTTC.

This clonotype was recorded once. This chain connects TRBV5-1 to TRBJ2-2; D remains unclear. Deletions cut 0 bases from V and 3 bases from J, with 9 bases between. The CDR3 covers 15 residues. Germline-derived CDR1 and CDR2 are SGHRS and YFSETQ. Here the CDR3 reads CASSLDGEYTGELFF. CDR3 DNA: TGCGCCAGCAGCTTGGACGGAGAATACACCGGGGAGCTGTTTTTT.

The chain is built from TRBV18 and TRBJ2-4; 8 nucleotides match TRBD1. The end of the DNA fits TRBJ2-7 better, so the J call may be wrong. The CDR3 has 15 amino acids. In germline, CDR1 is KGHSH, CDR2 LQKENI. This CDR3 is CASSVAGTGLYEQYF. CDR3 nucleotide sequence: TGTGCCAGCTCAGTGGCCGGGACAGGCTTATACGAGCAGTACTTC.

This clonotype has just a few counts. This could be a read error, since a much larger clone is one nucleotide away. The chain joins TRBV3-1 to TRBJ2-4; 7 bases line up with TRBD1. The assigned J gene may be wrong: the sequence end matches TRBJ2-7 better. This CDR3 is built from 13 residues. The germline V gene encodes CDR1 LGHDT and CDR2 YNNKEL (reference sequence). The CDR3 here is CASSHGTAYEQYF. The CDR3 nucleotides read TGTGCCAGCAGCCACGGGACAGCCTACGAGCAGTACTTC.

The chain couples TRBV28 to TRBJ2-3, with D unresolved. Between the trimmed V and J ends, which lost 2 bases and 7 bases, there was a span of 7 bases. CDR3 length: 12 amino acids. The germline gives CDR1 MDHEN, CDR2 SYDVKM. The CDR3 DNA reads as TGTGCCAGCAGTTTACCCCCCTATACGCAGTATTTT. As protein: CASSLPPYTQYF.

The CDR3 reads CASSQSGTGERAETQYF. CDR3 DNA: TGTGCCAGCAGCCAATCGGGTACGGGGGAAAGGGCGGAGACCCAGTACTTC. The chain couples TRBV4-2 to TRBJ2-5; maybe TRBD2 (6 bases). The V end was cut by 2 bases, the J end by 5 bases, with 21 bases between. The CDR3 length is 17 residues. Germline V gene lookup returns CDR1 LGHNA and CDR2 YNFKEQ.

This clonotype showed up just a few times. The chain has TRBV10-3 and TRBJ2-7; 10 bases match TRBD2. Germline loops: CDR1 ENHRY, CDR2 SYGVKD. The CDR3 is 18 amino acids. J lost 0 bases, V lost 3 bases, and 11 bases had no gene match. As DNA, the CDR3 is TGTGCCATCAGTGAATTTTGGTCGGGACTAGCGTCCTCCTACGAGCAGTACTTC. Encoded protein: CAISEFWSGLASSYEQYF.

On this clonotype: Mismatch with germline at one junction end may stem from a read error. The V gene is TRBV5-6, the J gene TRBJ1-2; maybe TRBD1 (6 bases). This CDR3 contains 14 residues. The germline V gene encodes CDR1 SGHDT and CDR2 YYEEEE. CDR3 region: CAGSPEGGSGGYTF. The CDR3 DNA is TGTGCCGGCAGCCCGGAAGGGGGGTCGGGCGGCTACACCTTC.

This clonotype has more than one count but fewer than ten. The chain recombines TRBV12-3 or TRBV12-4 with TRBJ2-4; 11 positions match TRBD1. V lost 6 bases and J lost 0; bases outside the gene matches: 19. This CDR3 is built from 21 residues. As DNA, the CDR3 is TGTGCCAGCAGAGGGGACAGGGGGAGAGGACTAGCGACTCTAGCCAAAAACATTCAGTACTTC. As protein: CASRGDRGRGLATLAKNIQYF.

The chain employs TRBV7-3 and TRBJ2-5; TRBD2 matches 8 bases. Germline V gene lookup returns CDR1 SGHTA and CDR2 FQGTGA. Trimming took 5 bases from V and 4 from J; bases not matched to a gene: 6. This CDR3 has 14 amino acids. CDR3 sequence reads: CASSPNSGIETQYF. CDR3 DNA sequence: TGTGCCAGCAGCCCCAATAGCGGGATAGAGACCCAGTACTTC.

This clonotype was found a few times. The chain employs TRBV3-1 and TRBJ1-1; D might be TRBD1 (6 bases). The germline CDR1 and CDR2 sequences are LGHDT and YNNKEL (reference sequence). This CDR3 region has 14 residues. V lost 1 base and J 9 bases, leaving 15 bases between the germline ends. The CDR3 loop reads CASSQGAQGKKAFF. The CDR3 coding sequence is TGTGCCAGCAGCCAAGGTGCACAGGGTAAAAAAGCTTTCTTT.

Only one count was recorded for this clonotype. The rearrangement uses TRBV7-9 and TRBJ1-5; D ambiguous. The CDR3 is made up of 15 amino acids. The V and J ends lost 1 base and 4 bases respectively, with 11 bases between them. Germline V gives CDR1 SEHNR, CDR2 FQNEAQ (reference sequence). The CDR3 DNA is TGTGCCAGCAGCTTAGACGGTTTGGGAAATCAGCCCCAGCATTTT. Translated, it gives CASSLDGLGNQPQHF.

The gene calls are TRBV2 and TRBJ2-6, with D perhaps matching TRBD1 or TRBD2 (5 bases each). Trimming took 0 bases from V and 4 from J, leaving 10 bases between them. This CDR3 has 16 amino acids. Germline CDR1 SNHLY, CDR2 FYNNEI. The CDR3 sequence is CASSEAGAGGANVLTF. CDR3 DNA: TGTGCCAGCAGTGAAGCAGGGGCGGGCGGGGCCAACGTCCTGACTTTC.

This chain uses TRBV7-2 with TRBJ2-1, with a weak D call TRBD1 (5 bases). V was cut by 2 bases and J by 6 bases, with 8 bases left in between. Germline CDR1 is SGHTA and CDR2 is FQGNSA. There are 13 residues in the CDR3. CDR3 bases: TGTGCCAGCAGCTTAATGGGGCGCAATGAGCAGTTCTTC. Protein sequence: CASSLMGRNEQFF.

The V call is TRBV7-3, the J call TRBJ1-2, with D perhaps matching TRBD1 (5 bases). The CDR3 covers 17 residues. V lost 5 bases, J lost 0 bases, and 19 bases lay in between. In germline, CDR1 is SGHTA, CDR2 FQGTGA. CDR3: CASSPRGRAGANYGYTF. The CDR3 DNA follows: TGTGCCAGCAGCCCCCGGGGCAGGGCAGGAGCTAACTATGGCTACACCTTC.

The chain joins TRBV30 to TRBJ2-4; 10 nucleotides line up with TRBD2. TRBJ2-7 explains the end of the DNA better; the J call may be wrong. The CDR3 totals 15 residues. Germline V CDR1 and CDR2: GTSNPN, SVGIG (reference sequence). The CDR3: CAWSVRASGRYEQYF. CDR3 nucleotides: TGTGCCTGGAGTGTACGGGCTAGCGGGAGATACGAGCAGTACTTC.

The rearrangement uses TRBV29-1 and TRBJ2-3, with TRBD2 matching over 9 bases. The CDR3 runs 14 residues. The J segment lost 14 bases and the V segment lost 6 bases, leaving 18 bases of the junction unmatched. Germline lookup yields CDR1 SQVTM and CDR2 ANQGSEA. Written as DNA, the CDR3 is TGCAGCGTCTCTCCTAGCGGGAACCACAGATACGCGTATTTT. Translated, it gives CSVSPSGNHRYAYF.

The chain uses TRBV28 and TRBJ1-6; no definite D call. Germline CDR1 reads MDHEN; CDR2 reads SYDVKM. The germline V and J ends were trimmed by 4 bases and 8 bases, with 6 bases remaining between them. The CDR3 has 12 residues. CDR3 nucleotides: TGTGCCAGCAGTTGGATTTATTCACCCCTCCACTTT. Residues: CASSWIYSPLHF.

This clonotype was picked up a small number of times. The chain joins TRBV7-2 to TRBJ2-5; the D gene could be TRBD1 or TRBD2 (6 bases each). This CDR3 is 15 amino acids long. In germline, CDR1 is SGHTA, CDR2 FQGNSA. Trimming removed 3 bases from V and 5 bases from J, with 16 bases in between. This chain's CDR3 is CASSLGGTLGETQYF. CDR3 DNA sequence: TGTGCCAGCAGCTTGGGGGGCACCCTCGGGGAGACCCAGTACTTC.

The chain joins TRBV9 to TRBJ2-5; 8 nucleotides line up with TRBD2. This CDR3 has 16 amino acids. Germline trimming cut 5 bases from V and 2 bases from J; bases unmatched to any gene: 11. Germline CDR1 and CDR2: SGDLS and YYNGEE. CDR3: CASSRGVTGGQETQYF. The CDR3 DNA reads TGTGCCAGCAGTCGGGGCGTGACGGGAGGGCAAGAGACCCAGTACTTC.

This chain joins TRBV3-1 and TRBJ2-2; 7 bases fit TRBD2. The germline V gene has CDR1 LGHDT and CDR2 YNNKEL (reference sequence). This CDR3 is built from 14 residues. V lost 5 bases, J lost 5 bases, and 5 bases stayed unmatched. The DNA of the CDR3 is TGTGCCAGCAGCATCGGAGCGGGAACCGGGGAGCTGTTTTTT. Encoded protein: CASSIGAGTGELFF. Full variable domain (missing parts from reference TRBV3-1 and TRBJ2-2): DTAVSQTPKYLVTQMGNDKSIKCEQNLGHDTMYWYKQDSKKFLKIMFSYNNKELIINETVPNRFSPKSPDKAHLNLHINSLELGDSAVYFCASSIGAGTGELFFGEGSRLTVL.

J is TRBJ1-4 and V is TRBV13, with 7 bases that match TRBD1. CDR3 size: 12 residues. V shed 5 bases, J shed 14 bases, and the junction held 8 bases outside the gene matches. The germline V gene has CDR1 PRHDT and CDR2 FYEKMQ (reference sequence). The CDR3 is CASSVWTGFLFF. The CDR3 DNA follows: TGTGCCAGCAGCGTTTGGACAGGATTCCTGTTTTTT.

This rearrangement joins TRBV7-2 to TRBJ2-7; D unresolved. V was cut by 0 bases and J by 3 bases, with 6 bases left in between. Germline V gene data show CDR1 as SGHTA and CDR2 as FQGNSA. This CDR3 contains 13 residues. The CDR3 nucleotides read TGTACCAGCAGCTTAGCAGCAGGCTACGAGCAGTACTTC. It encodes CTSSLAAGYEQYF.

This chain joins TRBV29-1 and TRBJ1-2; perhaps TRBD1 as D (5 bases). The CDR3 has 15 amino acids. The V gene lost 3 bases and the J gene lost 5 bases, with 19 bases spanning the gap. CDR1 and CDR2 (germline): SQVTM, ANQGSEA. CDR3 DNA: TGCAGCGTTGATTTGACAGCCCAAGGAGGTTATGGCTACACCTTC. It specifies CSVDLTAQGGYGYTF.